A single sample is the source of the 14 T cell receptor beta chains below, sequenced in a study of shared T cell receptors in the human thymus. The repertoire was sequenced with immunoSEQ multiplex PCR; TCRdb's copy has only in-frame clones and lacks some. This sample has roughly 550,000 clones, with more than 75% found just once. These data were also filed under a second study, of human thymus T cells.

Sequences were obtained from thymocytes. These receptors came from a boy under two years old with a congenital heart defect.

The chain employs TRBV19 and TRBJ1-4; possibly TRBD1 for D (5 bases). The CDR3 has 15 residues. V gave up 7 bases and J gave up 2 bases, with 14 bases separating them. Germline CDR1 is LNHDA and CDR2 is SQIVND (reference sequence). CDR3 amino acids: CASTPIGGTNEKLFF. The CDR3, as DNA: TGTGCCAGTACCCCTATTGGGGGGACTAATGAAAAACTGTTTTTT.

This clone was recorded once. This chain connects TRBV29-1 to TRBJ2-7; 10 bases line up with TRBD1. This CDR3 is 12 amino acids long. With V trimmed by 7 bases and J by 4 bases, 4 bases remained unmatched. Germline CDR1 and CDR2: SQVTM and ANQGSEA. The CDR3: CSAEGQGYEQYF. In DNA, the CDR3 is TGCAGCGCCGAGGGACAGGGGTACGAGCAGTACTTC.

The chain links TRBV15 to TRBJ2-5; 14 bases are a match to TRBD2. The CDR3 sequence is 18 residues long. Trimming removed 8 bases from V and 4 bases from J; junction bases left unmatched: 15. CDR1 LNHNV and CDR2 YYDKDF come from the germline V gene (reference sequence). Here the CDR3 reads CATASGLAGGGARETQYF. CDR3 DNA sequence: TGTGCCACCGCTTCAGGACTAGCGGGAGGTGGCGCAAGAGAGACCCAGTACTTC. The full variable domain, in which reference TRBV15 and TRBJ2-5 provide the parts outside the CDR3, is DAMVIQNPRYQVTQFGKPVTLSCSQTLNHNVMYWYQQKSSQAPKLLFHYYDKDFNNEADTPDNFQSRRPNTSFCFLDIRSPGLGDTAMYLCATASGLAGGGARETQYFGPGTRLLVL.

The chain uses TRBV11-2 and TRBJ2-7, with 12 bases fitting TRBD2. The germline V gene encodes CDR1 SGHAT and CDR2 FQNNGV. The CDR3 extends over 15 amino acids. The ends lost 3 bases at V and 2 bases at J; junction bases unmatched: 2. CDR3 nucleotides: TGTGCCAGCAGCTTCCTAGCGGGAGGGACCTACGAGCAGTACTTC. Amino acid sequence: CASSFLAGGTYEQYF.

This clone was detected a few times. This sequence joins TRBV29-1 and TRBJ2-3, with 12 bases matching TRBD1. This CDR3 comprises 15 residues. Unmatched junction bases numbered 9, after V lost 5 bases and J lost 6 bases. Germline CDR1 reads SQVTM; CDR2 reads ANQGSEA. CDR3 loop: CSVIRGQGAGDTQYF. The CDR3 DNA reads TGCAGCGTTATAAGGGGACAGGGGGCTGGGGATACGCAGTATTTT.

The V call is TRBV29-1, the J call TRBJ1-1; no definite D call. This CDR3 contains 11 residues. Deletions cut 4 bases from V and 7 bases from J, with 10 bases between. Germline-derived CDR1 and CDR2 are SQVTM and ANQGSEA. The CDR3 loop reads CSVVGALEAFF. CDR3 nucleotides: TGCAGCGTTGTCGGAGCGCTTGAAGCTTTCTTT.

J is TRBJ2-1 and V is TRBV6-1; 9 nucleotides agree with TRBD1. The V segment lost 3 bases and the J segment 8 bases; nucleotides outside the gene matches: 11. The CDR3 sequence is 16 residues long. From germline, CDR1 is MNHNS and CDR2 SASEGT. The CDR3 DNA is TGTGCCAGCAGTGAGTGCGAGGGACAGGGTGTCTATGAGCAGTTCTTC. The encoded protein is CASSECEGQGVYEQFF.

In nucleotides, the CDR3 is TGTGCCAGCGGCTGGAGGGGAGGTGAAAAACTGTTTTTT. It yields the protein CASGWRGGEKLFF. This rearrangement joins TRBV7-8 to TRBJ1-4, with a possible D match to TRBD1 (5 bases). The length of the CDR3 is 13 residues. Germline V gene lookup returns CDR1 SGHVS and CDR2 FQNEAQ. Trimming shortened V by 8 bases and J by 7 bases, and 14 bases separated the two germline ends.

The table lists this clone with a few counts. The chain has TRBV29-1 and TRBJ2-5, with D maybe TRBD1 (6 bases). The CDR3 sequence is 13 residues long. Trimming left V 3 bases short and J 4 bases short, with 12 bases between. Looked up from germline, CDR1 is SQVTM and CDR2 is ANQGSEA. The CDR3 sequence: CSVEWQGRETQYF. CDR3 nucleotide sequence: TGCAGCGTTGAGTGGCAGGGGAGAGAGACCCAGTACTTC.

The chain links TRBV27 to TRBJ2-7; 10 bases map to TRBD1. From germline, CDR1 is MNHEY and CDR2 SMNVEV (reference sequence). Trimming took 0 bases from V and 3 from J; bases not matched to a gene: 8. This CDR3 has 17 amino acids. In nucleotides, the CDR3 is TGTGCCAGCAGTTTATCCGGGGAGGGGACAGGGGACTACGAGCAGTACTTC. This encodes CASSLSGEGTGDYEQYF.

This sequence joins TRBV5-6 and TRBJ2-2, with no clear D. The CDR3 contains 15 residues. The V gene lost 6 bases and the J gene lost 3 bases, with 15 bases spanning the gap. The germline gives CDR1 SGHDT, CDR2 YYEEEE. In nucleotides, the CDR3 is TGTGCCAGCACCAAACCGTTTAGTCACACCGGGGAGCTGTTTTTT. Its protein is CASTKPFSHTGELFF. The whole variable domain, remainder taken from reference TRBV5-6 and TRBJ2-2, is DAGVTQSPTHLIKTRGQQVTLRCSPKSGHDTVSWYQQALGQGPQFIFQYYEEEERQRGNFPDRFSGHQFPNYSSELNVNALLLGDSALYLCASTKPFSHTGELFFGEGSRLTVL.

This clone was seen once. The V and J genes are TRBV7-2 and TRBJ2-5; D is uncertain. The CDR3 consists of 14 residues. The ends were cut back, 3 bases at V and 6 bases at J, with 14 bases in the middle. CDR1 is SGHTA and CDR2 is FQGNSA in the germline V gene. CDR3 DNA: TGTGCCAGCAGCTTTAACCCGGGTGAAAAGACCCAGTACTTC. Its translation: CASSFNPGEKTQYF.

This chain joins TRBV5-6 and TRBJ2-7; 10 bases match TRBD1. The CDR3 runs 15 residues. The germline V gene has CDR1 SGHDT and CDR2 YYEEEE. V was pared by 3 bases and J by 5 bases, with 8 bases of the junction left unmatched. DNA for the CDR3: TGTGCCAGCAGCTCGCCCGGGACAGGGGTCCACGAGCAGTACTTC. As protein: CASSSPGTGVHEQYF.

V is TRBV9 and J is TRBJ2-7; 8 bases agree with TRBD2. The V gene end was trimmed by 0 bases and the J gene end by 3 bases; junction bases not matched to a gene: 5. CDR1 and CDR2 from the germline V gene are SGDLS and YYNGEE. CDR3 size: 15 residues. The CDR3 DNA is TGTGCCAGCAGCGTAGGTAGCGGGGCCCGCTACGAGCAGTACTTC. Translating it yields CASSVGSGARYEQYF.